This entry lists 11 T cell receptor beta chains sequenced from one sample in a study of cytomegalovirus exposure and HLA in healthy donors (dated by TCRdb to about 2017). Library preparation employed the immunoSEQ multiplex PCR assay. The multiplex PCR relied on a mix of 60 forward primers for TCR Vbeta segments and 13 reverse primers for TCR Jbeta segments. Drawn from immuneACCESS, this table holds only the in-frame rearrangements with V and J called that TCRdb kept. Clones are partly lost; checked studies trace under half to an unresolved V gene and leave the rest unexplained. Across this sample there are about 140,000 clones, with around 83% seen only once. Of the sample, roughly 4.2% is held by the ten largest clones. Sample: PBMCs. Receptors were obtained from a man aged 35 to 55 in good health and CMV-seropositive.

Comments on this clone: Other DNA sequences in the same sample also yield this CDR3. The chain is built from TRBV5-6 and TRBJ1-5, with 9 nucleotides matching TRBD1. Per germline, CDR1 SGHDT and CDR2 YYEEEE. This CDR3 region has 15 residues. Trimming at V came to 2 bases and at J to 1 base, leaving 1 base not matched to a gene. The CDR3 loop is CASSFGQGSNQPQHF. In nucleotides, the CDR3 is TGTGCCAGCAGCTTCGGACAGGGGAGCAATCAGCCCCAGCATTTT.

Points on this clone: This CDR3 is also generated by other DNA sequences in the sample. The chain couples TRBV9 to TRBJ1-2; D unclear. The CDR3 spans 14 residues. Germline CDR1 SGDLS, CDR2 YYNGEE. Trimming removed 4 bases from V and 6 bases from J, with 16 bases in between. The CDR3 loop reads CASSSTLPINGYTF. CDR3 coding DNA: TGTGCCAGCAGCTCGACTCTCCCCATAAATGGCTACACCTTC.

The chain has TRBV29-1 and TRBJ2-1, with a possible D match to TRBD1 (6 bases). CDR1 is SQVTM, CDR2 ANQGSEA, per germline. The CDR3 has 15 amino acids. Trimming pared 7 bases from V and 6 bases from J, leaving 22 bases between. The CDR3 DNA is TGCAGCGGGCGAACCGGACAGCGGTGGAGCAATGAGCAGTTCTTC. Translation gives CSGRTGQRWSNEQFF.

This clone has just one count. The rearrangement uses TRBV27 and TRBJ1-2; D unclear. V was trimmed by 2 bases and J by 4 bases, leaving 11 bases between them. CDR3 size: 14 residues. Per the germline V gene, CDR1 is MNHEY and CDR2 is SMNVEV (reference sequence). The CDR3 region is CASSLSGPVYGYTF. Written as DNA, the CDR3 is TGTGCCAGCAGTTTAAGTGGGCCAGTCTATGGCTACACCTTC.

J is TRBJ1-1 and V is TRBV5-1; maybe TRBD1 (6 bases). This CDR3 region has 16 residues. The V gene lost 2 bases and the J gene lost 0 bases, with 14 bases spanning the gap. The germline gives CDR1 SGHRS, CDR2 YFSETQ. CDR3 coding DNA: TGCGCCAGCAGCTTATTTCACAGGGCCTTGAACACTGAAGCTTTCTTT. Translating it yields CASSLFHRALNTEAFF.

The table lists this clone with a few counts. The rearrangement joins TRBV30 to TRBJ1-2, with D perhaps matching TRBD1 (5 bases). V was cut by 4 bases and J by 5 bases, with 8 bases left in between. CDR3 size: 11 residues. In germline, CDR1 is GTSNPN, CDR2 SVGIG (reference sequence). The CDR3 sequence: CAWTGGYGYTF. CDR3 sequence (DNA): TGTGCCTGGACGGGGGGTTATGGCTACACCTTC.

This clone came up a few times. V gene TRBV6-5 combines with J gene TRBJ2-7, with 9 bases aligning to TRBD1. V was clipped by 4 bases and J by 11 bases; unmatched bases: 6. Germline-derived CDR1 and CDR2 are MNHEY and SVGAGI. This CDR3 has 12 residues. The CDR3 region has the DNA TGTGCCAGCAGTTCCTCAACAGGGGGCGAGTACTTC. Encoded protein: CASSSSTGGEYF.

The chain links TRBV18 to TRBJ1-4; 10 bases align to TRBD1. Germline V lookup: CDR1 KGHSH, CDR2 LQKENI. CDR3 length: 18 residues. Trimming removed 2 bases from V and 0 bases from J; junction bases left unmatched: 6. CDR3 nucleotide sequence: TGTGCCAGCTCACCAGTAGTCGGGACAGGGGCAACTAATGAAAAACTGTTTTTT. Amino acids: CASSPVVGTGATNEKLFF.

This chain links TRBV2 with TRBJ1-4; 10 nucleotides match TRBD1. The J segment lost 8 bases and the V segment lost 9 bases, leaving 3 bases of the junction unmatched. This CDR3 has 12 residues. Germline V gene data show CDR1 as SNHLY and CDR2 as FYNNEI. This CDR3 reads CARETGGEKLFF. CDR3 DNA sequence: TGTGCCAGGGAGACAGGGGGCGAAAAACTGTTTTTT. Looking up the rest from reference TRBV2 and TRBJ1-4 gives the full variable domain: EPEVTQTPSHQVTQMGQEVILRCVPISNHLYFYWYRQILGQKVEFLVSFYNNEISEKSEIFDDQFSVERPDGSNFTLKIRSTKLEDSAMYFCARETGGEKLFFGSGTQLSVL.

The chain links TRBV19 to TRBJ2-5, with D tentatively TRBD2 (6 bases). The CDR3 runs 14 residues. The germline CDR1 and CDR2 sequences are LNHDA and SQIVND (reference sequence). Deletions cut 0 bases from V and 7 bases from J, with 12 bases between. The CDR3 sequence: CASSIDGGAMTQYF. In nucleotides, the CDR3 is TGTGCCAGTAGTATAGACGGAGGGGCCATGACCCAGTACTTC.

V and J are TRBV7-3 and TRBJ2-1; tentative D call: TRBD1 (5 bases). There are 16 residues in the CDR3. The germline gives CDR1 SGHTA, CDR2 FQGTGA. V dropped 1 base and J dropped 5 bases, with 15 bases sitting between them. CDR3 region: CASSLMAGIGDNEQFF. CDR3 DNA sequence: TGTGCCAGCAGCTTAATGGCAGGGATCGGCGACAATGAGCAGTTCTTC.